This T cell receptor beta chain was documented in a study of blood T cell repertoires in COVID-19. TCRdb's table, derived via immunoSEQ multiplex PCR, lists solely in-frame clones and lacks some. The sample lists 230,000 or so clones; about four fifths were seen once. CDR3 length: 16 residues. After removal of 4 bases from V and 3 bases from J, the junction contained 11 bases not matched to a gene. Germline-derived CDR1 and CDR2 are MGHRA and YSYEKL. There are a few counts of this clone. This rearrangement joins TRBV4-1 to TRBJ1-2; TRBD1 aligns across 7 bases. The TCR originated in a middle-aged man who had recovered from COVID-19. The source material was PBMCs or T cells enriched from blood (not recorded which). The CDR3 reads CASSPFVGQAHYGYTF. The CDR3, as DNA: TGCGCCAGCAGCCCTTTCGTAGGACAGGCTCACTATGGCTACACCTTC.